Listed below are T cell receptor beta chains from one sample, sequenced in a study of early T cells in non-severe SARS-CoV-2 infection. TCRdb redid the calling of the 5' RACE reads with MiXCR, one entry per CDR3 protein. The data show some 50,000 distinct CDR3 sequences, roughly 8.8% seen once. The sequenced material came from whole blood. The receptors derive from an adult who was a healthcare worker with PCR-confirmed SARS-CoV-2 infection or an uninfected control (not recorded which). The CDR3 runs from the conserved cysteine through the conserved F or W. The order of the fields is CDR3 DNA, CDR3 protein, clone size, J gene, D gene, V gene. D genes are given only for firm matches. Size is omitted from some rows. Given values are once, few, many or a class for expanded clones.

cdr3_nt: TGTGCCAGAATAAGGGGGGGTGAGCAGTTCTTC; cdr3_aa: CARIRGGEQFF; clone_size: few; j_call: TRBJ2-1; d_call: .; v_call: TRBV6-1
cdr3_nt: TGTGCCAGCAGTTTAGTCACCCTCGGGAATGAGCAGTTCTTC; cdr3_aa: CASSLVTLGNEQFF; clone_size: .; j_call: TRBJ2-1; d_call: .; v_call: TRBV27
cdr3_nt: TGTGCCAGTAGAATAGGACCCCTCGAACTTAATGAAGCTTTCTTT; cdr3_aa: CASRIGPLELNEAFF; clone_size: few; j_call: TRBJ1-1; d_call: .; v_call: TRBV19
cdr3_nt: TGTGCCAGCAGCTTTTCCACAGATACGCAGTATTTT; cdr3_aa: CASSFSTDTQYF; clone_size: many; j_call: TRBJ2-3; d_call: .; v_call: TRBV7-8
cdr3_nt: TGTGCCACCAGCAGAGTGAACAGGGGTTCTGGGGCCAACGTCCTGACTTTC; cdr3_aa: CATSRVNRGSGANVLTF; clone_size: many; j_call: TRBJ2-6; d_call: TRBD1; v_call: TRBV15
cdr3_nt: TGTGCCAGCAGCTTTGGTCCCAATCAGCCCCAGCATTTT; cdr3_aa: CASSFGPNQPQHF; clone_size: many; j_call: TRBJ1-5; d_call: .; v_call: TRBV7-6
cdr3_nt: TGTGCCAGCAGCTCTAACACCGGGGAGCTGTTTTTT; cdr3_aa: CASSSNTGELFF; clone_size: few; j_call: TRBJ2-2; d_call: .; v_call: TRBV27
cdr3_nt: TGTGCCAGCAGCATGGACAGGGGGGCTGGGGCCGGGGAGCTGTTTTTT; cdr3_aa: CASSMDRGAGAGELFF; clone_size: .; j_call: TRBJ2-2; d_call: TRBD1; v_call: TRBV12-3/TRBV12-4
cdr3_nt: TGTGCCAGCAGCGGGGCTCCCAATCAGCCCCAGCATTTT; cdr3_aa: CASSGAPNQPQHF; clone_size: .; j_call: TRBJ1-5; d_call: .; v_call: TRBV3-1
cdr3_nt: TGCAGCGTTCAGGGGAACGATGGCTACACCTTC; cdr3_aa: CSVQGNDGYTF; clone_size: .; j_call: TRBJ1-2; d_call: .; v_call: TRBV29-1
cdr3_nt: TGTGCCAGCAGCTTAGATTCACAGGGGAATGAAAAACTGTTTTTT; cdr3_aa: CASSLDSQGNEKLFF; clone_size: many; j_call: TRBJ1-4; d_call: TRBD1; v_call: TRBV7-9
cdr3_nt: TGTGCCAGCAGCCAGGGGACAGACTATGGCTACACCTTC; cdr3_aa: CASSQGTDYGYTF; clone_size: .; j_call: TRBJ1-2; d_call: TRBD1; v_call: TRBV14
cdr3_nt: TGTGCCACCAGCAGGGAGGTGGATAATTCACCCCTCCACTTT; cdr3_aa: CATSREVDNSPLHF; clone_size: few; j_call: TRBJ1-6; d_call: .; v_call: TRBV15
cdr3_nt: TGTGCCAGCAGCTCACAGGGTTTCAATGAGCAGTTCTTC; cdr3_aa: CASSSQGFNEQFF; clone_size: few; j_call: TRBJ2-1; d_call: .; v_call: TRBV7-9
cdr3_nt: TGTGCCACCAGCAGAGAATCCTACAATGAGCAGTTCTTC; cdr3_aa: CATSRESYNEQFF; clone_size: many; j_call: TRBJ2-1; d_call: .; v_call: TRBV15
cdr3_nt: TGTGCCGGGAGGGGGAATCATGAGCAGTTCTTC; cdr3_aa: CAGRGNHEQFF; clone_size: many; j_call: TRBJ2-1; d_call: .; v_call: TRBV5-6
cdr3_nt: TGTGCCAGCGGGAAGTACCAAGAGACCCAGTACTTC; cdr3_aa: CASGKYQETQYF; clone_size: .; j_call: TRBJ2-5; d_call: .; v_call: TRBV3-1
cdr3_nt: TGTGCCAGCTCGGACAGCCTGAACACTGAAGCTTTCTTT; cdr3_aa: CASSDSLNTEAFF; clone_size: few; j_call: TRBJ1-1; d_call: .; v_call: TRBV18
cdr3_nt: TGTGCCAGCTCATCCGGGACAGGGGCCTTCTATGGCTACACCTTC; cdr3_aa: CASSSGTGAFYGYTF; clone_size: .; j_call: TRBJ1-2; d_call: TRBD1; v_call: TRBV18
cdr3_nt: TGTGCCAGTAGTATCGCGGGGGGCCTTCCGTACTTC; cdr3_aa: CASSIAGGLPYF; clone_size: .; j_call: TRBJ2-5; d_call: TRBD2; v_call: TRBV19
cdr3_nt: TGCAGTGCTAGAGATGGGAGTATTTCTGGAAACACCATATATTTT; cdr3_aa: CSARDGSISGNTIYF; clone_size: many; j_call: TRBJ1-3; d_call: .; v_call: TRBV20-1
cdr3_nt: TGTGCCAGCAGCTCCGACAGGAAAACTAATGAAAAACTGTTTTTT; cdr3_aa: CASSSDRKTNEKLFF; clone_size: .; j_call: TRBJ1-4; d_call: .; v_call: TRBV5-4
cdr3_nt: TGTGCCAGCAGCTCCTATCAAGCATGGGGGTATTCACCCCTCCACTTT; cdr3_aa: CASSSYQAWGYSPLHF; clone_size: few; j_call: TRBJ1-6; d_call: .; v_call: TRBV5-4
cdr3_nt: TGTGCCTGGTCTCCACTGGAGACTGAAGCTTTCTTT; cdr3_aa: CAWSPLETEAFF; clone_size: many; j_call: TRBJ1-1; d_call: .; v_call: TRBV30
cdr3_nt: TGCGCCAGCAGCCAGGGCGAGCAGTACTTC; cdr3_aa: CASSQGEQYF; clone_size: .; j_call: TRBJ2-7; d_call: .; v_call: TRBV4-1
cdr3_nt: TGTGCCAGCAGCTCGTCAGGGGGAGGCTATGGCTACACCTTC; cdr3_aa: CASSSSGGGYGYTF; clone_size: few; j_call: TRBJ1-2; d_call: TRBD1; v_call: TRBV5-4
cdr3_nt: TGCAGCGTTGAACTAGCGAACTCCTACAATGAGCAGTTCTTC; cdr3_aa: CSVELANSYNEQFF; clone_size: few; j_call: TRBJ2-1; d_call: .; v_call: TRBV29-1
cdr3_nt: TGTGCCAGCAGTCCCCAGGATCAGCCCCAGCATTTT; cdr3_aa: CASSPQDQPQHF; clone_size: .; j_call: TRBJ1-5; d_call: .; v_call: TRBV12-3/TRBV12-4
cdr3_nt: TGCAGCTCGTTGGGGCGAAACTATGGCTACACCTTC; cdr3_aa: CSSLGRNYGYTF; clone_size: many; j_call: TRBJ1-2; d_call: .; v_call: TRBV29-1
cdr3_nt: TGTGCCAGCCGACGAAGTGCTGGAAACACCATATATTTT; cdr3_aa: CASRRSAGNTIYF; clone_size: many; j_call: TRBJ1-3; d_call: .; v_call: TRBV12-3/TRBV12-4
cdr3_nt: TGTGCCAGCAGCGGGAGTAGAACTGAAGCTTTCTTT; cdr3_aa: CASSGSRTEAFF; clone_size: .; j_call: TRBJ1-1; d_call: .; v_call: TRBV3-1
cdr3_nt: TGTGCCAGCAGTCTCAGTCTCCTCTACGAGCAGTACTTC; cdr3_aa: CASSLSLLYEQYF; clone_size: many; j_call: TRBJ2-7; d_call: .; v_call: TRBV12-3/TRBV12-4
cdr3_nt: TGCGCCAGCAGCCCTACCCGGACTAGCGGGGGACCCTGGGGACTGTTTTTT; cdr3_aa: CASSPTRTSGGPWGLFF; clone_size: many; j_call: TRBJ2-2; d_call: TRBD2; v_call: TRBV4-1
cdr3_nt: TGTGCCAGCAGCCAAGGAGGGGACAGGCCGTTTTTT; cdr3_aa: CASSQGGDRPFF; clone_size: few; j_call: TRBJ1-4; d_call: TRBD1; v_call: TRBV3-1
cdr3_nt: TGCGCCAGCAGCCAAGGACTAGCGGGGGGGTTACAAGAGACCCAGTACTTC; cdr3_aa: CASSQGLAGGLQETQYF; clone_size: many; j_call: TRBJ2-5; d_call: TRBD2; v_call: TRBV4-1
cdr3_nt: TGTGCCAGCAGCTCGACTCCATCGGGCACAGATACGCAGTATTTT; cdr3_aa: CASSSTPSGTDTQYF; clone_size: .; j_call: TRBJ2-3; d_call: .; v_call: TRBV7-2
cdr3_nt: TGTGCCAGTACCCTTAGCGGGGGGGCCGGAGAGACCCAGTACTTC; cdr3_aa: CASTLSGGAGETQYF; clone_size: many; j_call: TRBJ2-5; d_call: TRBD2; v_call: TRBV19
cdr3_nt: TGCAGTGCTAAAACGGGGGGTTGGACTGAAGCTTTCTTT; cdr3_aa: CSAKTGGWTEAFF; clone_size: many; j_call: TRBJ1-1; d_call: .; v_call: TRBV20-1
cdr3_nt: TGCAGTGCTAGAGTCGGGACGGTGAACACTGAAGCTTTCTTT; cdr3_aa: CSARVGTVNTEAFF; clone_size: few; j_call: TRBJ1-1; d_call: .; v_call: TRBV20-1
cdr3_nt: TGTGCCAGCAGCTGGAGTGGCACTGAAGCTTTCTTT; cdr3_aa: CASSWSGTEAFF; clone_size: few; j_call: TRBJ1-1; d_call: .; v_call: TRBV7-8
cdr3_nt: TGTGCCAGCAGCTTTTTCGGACAGGGGGCTTTCTTT; cdr3_aa: CASSFFGQGAFF; clone_size: .; j_call: TRBJ1-1; d_call: TRBD1; v_call: TRBV5-6
cdr3_nt: TGTGCCAGCAGTTTCGGCAGGACAAATGAGCAGTTCTTC; cdr3_aa: CASSFGRTNEQFF; clone_size: .; j_call: TRBJ2-1; d_call: .; v_call: TRBV27
cdr3_nt: TGTGCCAGCAGCAAATTCCGGCAGGAGCTCCCGAACACTGAAGCTTTCTTT; cdr3_aa: CASSKFRQELPNTEAFF; clone_size: few; j_call: TRBJ1-1; d_call: .; v_call: TRBV21-1
cdr3_nt: TGTGCCAGCAGTTCCTTAGCGCGGAGCACAGATACGCAGTATTTT; cdr3_aa: CASSSLARSTDTQYF; clone_size: few; j_call: TRBJ2-3; d_call: .; v_call: TRBV12-3/TRBV12-4
cdr3_nt: TGTGCCAGCAGCTTTCAGGTTAGCGCCGACAATGAGCAGTTCTTC; cdr3_aa: CASSFQVSADNEQFF; clone_size: many; j_call: TRBJ2-1; d_call: .; v_call: TRBV3-1
cdr3_nt: TGTGCCAGCAGTTTAAGCAGGGCGAGGGACGAGCAGTACTTC; cdr3_aa: CASSLSRARDEQYF; clone_size: .; j_call: TRBJ2-7; d_call: .; v_call: TRBV27
cdr3_nt: TGCAGTGCCCTTCGACTAGCGGGGGGCCCCTTGCAGTCAGATACGCAGTATTTT; cdr3_aa: CSALRLAGGPLQSDTQYF; clone_size: .; j_call: TRBJ2-3; d_call: TRBD2; v_call: TRBV20-1
cdr3_nt: TGTGCCAGCAGCCCCGATAGGGGAGCTTATACGAATGAGCAGTTCTTC; cdr3_aa: CASSPDRGAYTNEQFF; clone_size: .; j_call: TRBJ2-1; d_call: .; v_call: TRBV3-1